The 12 T cell receptor beta chains in this list originate from one sample, sequenced in a study of identical twins. TCRdb passed the 5' RACE reads through MiXCR, listing each CDR3 protein once. The sample shows 240,000 or so distinct CDR3 sequences, 7% of them seen only once. The data also belong to a second study, concerning yellow fever vaccine responses in identical twins.

Material: memory (CD45RO+) T cells sorted from blood. All receptors derive from a young woman in good health.

DNA of the CDR3: TGTGCCAGCAGGCTGGGACAGAGCTCCTACAATGAGCAGTTCTTC. This translates into CASRLGQSSYNEQFF. The chain combines TRBV6-1 with TRBJ2-1; 7 bases are shared with TRBD1. The germline V gene has CDR1 MNHNS and CDR2 SASEGT. Unmatched junction bases numbered 5, after V lost 6 bases and J lost 0 bases. CDR3 length equals 15 residues.

This clonotype was seen a handful of times. The V and J genes are TRBV27 and TRBJ1-5, with 10 positions matching TRBD1. The V gene's germline CDR1 is MNHEY and CDR2 SMNVEV (reference sequence). The CDR3 is made up of 17 amino acids. With V trimmed by 2 bases and J by 6 bases, 10 bases remained unmatched. The CDR3 loop is CASSLSFRQGASQPQHF. The CDR3 coding sequence is TGTGCCAGCAGTTTAAGTTTCCGACAGGGGGCGTCTCAGCCCCAGCATTTT.

The chain links TRBV7-9 to TRBJ2-3; TRBD2 matches 12 bases. The CDR3 length is 15 residues. V trimming: 3 bases; J trimming: 3 bases; junction bases outside the gene matches: 1. Germline V gene data show CDR1 as SEHNR and CDR2 as FQNEAQ (reference sequence). The CDR3, as DNA: TGTGCCAGCAGCTTCGGACTAGCGGGAACAGATACGCAGTATTTT. Translating it yields CASSFGLAGTDTQYF.

This clonotype was picked up many times. The chain uses TRBV6-4 and TRBJ2-3; D tentatively reads TRBD1 or TRBD2 (5 bases each). This CDR3 is built from 16 residues. Germline values: CDR1 MRHNA, CDR2 SNTAGT. V gave up 0 bases and J gave up 0 bases, with 10 bases separating them. The CDR3 region is CASSDSAGASTDTQYF. CDR3 DNA: TGTGCCAGCAGTGACTCGGCCGGGGCCAGCACAGATACGCAGTATTTT.

The chain joins TRBV5-1 to TRBJ2-2; no definite D call. CDR1 and CDR2 (germline): SGHRS, YFSETQ. Trimming took off 0 bases at V and 1 base at J, with 7 bases between the two ends. The CDR3 consists of 15 residues. CDR3 in DNA: TGCGCCAGCAGCTTGGAGGGTCAGAACACCGGGGAGCTGTTTTTT. As protein: CASSLEGQNTGELFF.

This clonotype was found a few times. The chain employs TRBV27 and TRBJ1-1; the D is unclear. Between the trimmed V and J ends, which lost 6 bases and 2 bases, there was a span of 13 bases. The V gene's germline CDR1 is MNHEY and CDR2 SMNVEV (reference sequence). The CDR3 totals 14 residues. The CDR3 region has the DNA TGTGCCAGCAGGAACCTGGACGGAAACACTGAAGCTTTCTTT. Translated: CASRNLDGNTEAFF.

This clonotype was counted only a few times. The chain has TRBV5-1 and TRBJ2-2; D remains unclear. Germline V gives CDR1 SGHRS, CDR2 YFSETQ. There are 15 residues in the CDR3. V was pared by 1 base and J by 0 bases, with 7 bases between. CDR3 protein: CASSLSRPNTGELFF. For the CDR3, the DNA is TGCGCCAGCAGCTTGTCTAGGCCGAACACCGGGGAGCTGTTTTTT. The full variable domain, rest sourced from reference TRBV5-1 and TRBJ2-2, is KAGVTQTPRYLIKTRGQQVTLSCSPISGHRSVSWYQQTPGQGLQFLFEYFSETQRNKGNFPGRFSGRQFSNSRSEMNVSTLELGDSALYLCASSLSRPNTGELFFGEGSRLTVL.

In its sample, this clonotype was seen many times. The gene calls are TRBV5-1 and TRBJ1-2; tentative D call: TRBD1 (6 bases). Trimming pared 5 bases from V and 5 bases from J, leaving 16 bases between. From germline, CDR1 is SGHRS and CDR2 YFSETQ. This CDR3 has 14 residues. The CDR3 region is CASSSGANEYGYTF. In DNA form, the CDR3 reads TGCGCCAGCAGTTCGGGGGCAAACGAATATGGCTACACCTTC.

V is TRBV12-3 or TRBV12-4 and J is TRBJ2-2, with 8 bases identical to TRBD2. V lost 11 bases, J lost 5 bases, and 19 bases stayed unmatched. CDR3 size: 17 residues. Written as DNA, the CDR3 is TGTGCCTTCTGTTTAGTCCTTACGGGGGGGCATACCGGGGAGCTGTTTTTT. It encodes CAFCLVLTGGHTGELFF.

The V and J genes are TRBV5-1 and TRBJ2-1; TRBD2 agrees at 12 bases. This CDR3 region has 14 residues. Per the germline V gene, CDR1 is SGHRS and CDR2 is YFSETQ. The junction had 2 bases not matched to a gene; V was cut back by 5 bases and J by 5 bases. The CDR3 DNA reads as TGCGCCAGCAGAAGGACTAGCGGGAACAATGAGCAGTTCTTC. Its protein product is CASRRTSGNNEQFF.

CDR3 bases: TGTGCCAGCTCACCTCCAGCTAGCAACGAGCAGTACTTC. It encodes CASSPPASNEQYF. The chain is built from TRBV18 and TRBJ2-7; possible D gene TRBD2, 5 bases. Between the trimmed V and J ends, which lost 3 bases and 5 bases, there was a span of 11 bases. This CDR3 comprises 13 residues. Looked up from germline, CDR1 is KGHSH and CDR2 is LQKENI.

This clonotype was detected ten times or more. V usage is TRBV20-1 and J usage is TRBJ1-1; D is perhaps TRBD1 (5 bases). Germline V CDR1 and CDR2: DFQATT, SNEGSKA (reference sequence). V lost 3 bases to trimming and J lost 5 bases, with 13 bases between them. CDR3 length: 13 amino acids. The DNA of the CDR3 is TGCAGTGCTAGGGCCCTTGGGGGGACTGAAGCTTTCTTT. This gives the protein CSARALGGTEAFF.